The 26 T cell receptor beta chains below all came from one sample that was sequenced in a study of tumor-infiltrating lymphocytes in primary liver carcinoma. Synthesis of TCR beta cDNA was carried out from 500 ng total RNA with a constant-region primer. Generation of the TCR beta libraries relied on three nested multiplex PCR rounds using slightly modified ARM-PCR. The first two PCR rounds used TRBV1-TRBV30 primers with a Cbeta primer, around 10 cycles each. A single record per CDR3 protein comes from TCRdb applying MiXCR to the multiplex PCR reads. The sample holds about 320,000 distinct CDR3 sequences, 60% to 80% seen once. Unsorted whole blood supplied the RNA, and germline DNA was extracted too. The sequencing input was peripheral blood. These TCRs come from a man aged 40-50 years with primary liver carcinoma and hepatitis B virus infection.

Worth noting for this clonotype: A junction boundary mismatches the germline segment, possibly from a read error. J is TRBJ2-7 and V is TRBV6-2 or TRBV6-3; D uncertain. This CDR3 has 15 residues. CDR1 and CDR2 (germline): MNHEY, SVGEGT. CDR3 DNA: TGTGCCACCTTGCCCTCGACGGATGGTTTCTACAAGCAGTACTTC. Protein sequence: CATLPSTDGFYKQYF.

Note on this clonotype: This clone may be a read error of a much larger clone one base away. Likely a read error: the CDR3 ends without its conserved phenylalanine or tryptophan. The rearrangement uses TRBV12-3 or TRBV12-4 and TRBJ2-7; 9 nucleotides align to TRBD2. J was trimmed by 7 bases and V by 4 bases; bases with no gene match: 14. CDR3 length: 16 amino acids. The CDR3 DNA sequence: TGTGCCAGCAGTTCCTCTAGCGGCGGGAGGGCCGAGGAGCAGTACTGC. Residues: CASSSSSGGRAEEQYC.

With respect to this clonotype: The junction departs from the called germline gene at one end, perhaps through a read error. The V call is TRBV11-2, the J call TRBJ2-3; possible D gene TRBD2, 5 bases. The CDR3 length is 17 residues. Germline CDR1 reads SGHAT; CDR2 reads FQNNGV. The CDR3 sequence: CASTIRRLKESKDTQYF. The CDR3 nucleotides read TGTGCCAGCACCATCAGGAGGCTAAAGGAGAGCAAAGATACGCAGTATTTT.

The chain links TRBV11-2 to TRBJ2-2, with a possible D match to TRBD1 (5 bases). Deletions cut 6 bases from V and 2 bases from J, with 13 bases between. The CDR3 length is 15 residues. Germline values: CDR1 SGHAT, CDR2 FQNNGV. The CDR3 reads CASRMTESNTGELFF. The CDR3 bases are TGTGCCAGCAGAATGACAGAAAGTAACACCGGGGAGCTGTTTTTT. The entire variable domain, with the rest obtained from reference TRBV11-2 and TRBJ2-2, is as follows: EAGVAQSPRYKIIEKRQSVAFWCNPISGHATLYWYQQILGQGPKLLIQFQNNGVVDDSQLPKDRFSAERLKGVDSTLKIQPAKLEDSAVYLCASRMTESNTGELFFGEGSRLTVL.

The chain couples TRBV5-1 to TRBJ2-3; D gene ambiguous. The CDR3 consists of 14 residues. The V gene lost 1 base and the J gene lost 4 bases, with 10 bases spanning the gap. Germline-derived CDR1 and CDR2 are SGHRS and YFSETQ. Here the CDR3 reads CASSLYSSADTQYF. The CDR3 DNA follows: TGCGCCAGCAGCTTGTATAGCTCCGCAGATACGCAGTATTTT.

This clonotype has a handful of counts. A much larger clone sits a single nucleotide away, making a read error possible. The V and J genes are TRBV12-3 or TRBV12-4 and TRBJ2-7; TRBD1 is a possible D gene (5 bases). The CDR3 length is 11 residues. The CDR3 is CVSKLRDKTYF. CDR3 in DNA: TGTGTCAGCAAACTCAGGGATAAGACGTACTTC.

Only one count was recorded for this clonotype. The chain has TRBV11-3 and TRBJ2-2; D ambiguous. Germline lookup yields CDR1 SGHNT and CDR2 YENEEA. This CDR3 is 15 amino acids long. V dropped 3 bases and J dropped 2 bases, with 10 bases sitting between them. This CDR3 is CASSFLGANTGELFF. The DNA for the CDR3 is TGTGCCAGCAGCTTTCTAGGCGCAAACACCGGGGAGCTGTTTTTT.

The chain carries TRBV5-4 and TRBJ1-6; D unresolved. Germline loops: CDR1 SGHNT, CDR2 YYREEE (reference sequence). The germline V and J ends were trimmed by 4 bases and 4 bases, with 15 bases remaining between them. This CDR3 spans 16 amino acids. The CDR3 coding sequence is TGTGCCAGCAGCCGGTCTCTGCTCTCGTATAATTCACCCCTCCACTTT. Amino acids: CASSRSLLSYNSPLHF. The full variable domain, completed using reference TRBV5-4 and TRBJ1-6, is ETGVTQSPTHLIKTRGQQVTLRCSSQSGHNTVSWYQQALGQGPQFIFQYYREEENGRGNFPPRFSGLQFPNYSSELNVNALELDDSALYLCASSRSLLSYNSPLHFGNGTRLTVT.

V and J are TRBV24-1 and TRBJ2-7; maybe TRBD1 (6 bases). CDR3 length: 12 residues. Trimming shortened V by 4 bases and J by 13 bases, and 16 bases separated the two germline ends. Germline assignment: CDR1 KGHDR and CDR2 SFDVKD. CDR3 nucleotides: TGTGCCACCAGTGACCCGGACAGTCTGCCTTACTTC. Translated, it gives CATSDPDSLPYF.

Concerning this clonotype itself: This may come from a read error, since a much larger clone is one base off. In DNA form, the CDR3 reads TGTGCCAACAGTCCCCACCTAAGCTCCTACAATGAGCAGTTCTTC. Protein: CANSPHLSSYNEQFF. The rearrangement uses TRBV6-5 and TRBJ2-1; D unclear. The CDR3 totals 15 residues. Germline V gene sequence: CDR1 MNHEY, CDR2 SVGAGI.

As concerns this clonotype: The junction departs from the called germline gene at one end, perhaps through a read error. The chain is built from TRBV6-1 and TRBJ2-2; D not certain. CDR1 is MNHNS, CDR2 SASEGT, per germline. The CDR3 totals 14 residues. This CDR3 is CASSEARSPVELFF. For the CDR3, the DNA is TGCGCCAGCAGTGAAGCCCGCTCTCCCGTGGAGCTGTTTTTT.

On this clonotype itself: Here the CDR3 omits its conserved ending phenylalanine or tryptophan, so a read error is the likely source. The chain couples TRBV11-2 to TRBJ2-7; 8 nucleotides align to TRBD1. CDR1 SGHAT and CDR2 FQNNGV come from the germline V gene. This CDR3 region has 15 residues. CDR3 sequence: CANSLGAGGTYEQYL. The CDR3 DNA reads TGTGCCAACAGCTTAGGAGCAGGGGGCACCTACGAGCAGTACCTC.

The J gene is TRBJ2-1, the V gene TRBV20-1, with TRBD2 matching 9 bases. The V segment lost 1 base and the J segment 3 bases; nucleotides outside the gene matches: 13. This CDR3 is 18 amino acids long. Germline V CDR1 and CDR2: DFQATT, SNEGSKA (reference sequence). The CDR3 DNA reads TGCAGTGCTAGAGTCTCGACTAGCGGAAACCTTTTCTACAATGAGCAGTTCTTC. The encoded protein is CSARVSTSGNLFYNEQFF.

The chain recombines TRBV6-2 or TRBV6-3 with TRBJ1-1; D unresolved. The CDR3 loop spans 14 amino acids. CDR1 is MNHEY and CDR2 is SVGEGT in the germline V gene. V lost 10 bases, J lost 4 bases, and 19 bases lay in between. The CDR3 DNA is TGTGCCAATATCCCCCGGACGGTGAGCACTGAAGCTTTCTTT. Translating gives CANIPRTVSTEAFF.

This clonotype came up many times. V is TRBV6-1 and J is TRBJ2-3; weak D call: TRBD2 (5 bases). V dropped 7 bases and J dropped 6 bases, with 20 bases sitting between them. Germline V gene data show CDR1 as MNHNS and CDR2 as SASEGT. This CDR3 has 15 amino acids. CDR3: CASTERPLVADTQYF. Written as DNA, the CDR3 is TGTGCCAGCACCGAGCGGCCCCTAGTCGCGGATACGCAGTATTTT.

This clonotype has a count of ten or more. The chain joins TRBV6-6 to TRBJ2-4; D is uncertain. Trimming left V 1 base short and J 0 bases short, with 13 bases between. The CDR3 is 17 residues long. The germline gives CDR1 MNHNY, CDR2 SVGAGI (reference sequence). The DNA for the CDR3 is TGTGCCAGCAGTTACTTAGGGTTCGGCAGAGCCAAAAACATTCAGTACTTC. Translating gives CASSYLGFGRAKNIQYF.

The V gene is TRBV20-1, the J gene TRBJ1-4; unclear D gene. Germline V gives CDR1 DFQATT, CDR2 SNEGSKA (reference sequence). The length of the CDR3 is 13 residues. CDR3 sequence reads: CLTPGPGNEKLFF. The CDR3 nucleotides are TGCTTAACACCGGGCCCAGGAAATGAAAAACTGTTTTTT.

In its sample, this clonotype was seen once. DNA for the CDR3: TGTGCCAGCAGCTTGGGAGGACAGAGCCCCTACAATGAGCAGTTCTTC. Protein: CASSLGGQSPYNEQFF. V gene TRBV5-4 combines with J gene TRBJ2-1; possible D gene TRBD1, 6 bases. Per germline, CDR1 SGHNT and CDR2 YYREEE (reference sequence). Trimming removed 0 bases at V and 2 bases at J, with 12 bases between. The CDR3 runs to 16 residues.

The CDR3 nucleotides are TGTGCCAGCTCACCTCCGGGGACAGGTGACAACGAGCAGTACTTC. Its protein is CASSPPGTGDNEQYF. J is TRBJ2-7 and V is TRBV18, with 8 positions matching TRBD1. Germline CDR1 is KGHSH and CDR2 is LQKENI. Germline trimming cut 3 bases from V and 5 bases from J; bases unmatched to any gene: 9. The CDR3 totals 15 residues.

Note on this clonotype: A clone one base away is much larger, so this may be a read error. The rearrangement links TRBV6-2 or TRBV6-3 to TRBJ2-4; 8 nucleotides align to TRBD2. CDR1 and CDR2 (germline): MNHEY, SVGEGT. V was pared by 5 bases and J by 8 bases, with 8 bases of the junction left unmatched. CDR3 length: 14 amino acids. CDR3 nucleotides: TGTGCCAGCAGTCTTAGCGGGATAGGTCACATTCAGTACTTC. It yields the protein CASSLSGIGHIQYF.

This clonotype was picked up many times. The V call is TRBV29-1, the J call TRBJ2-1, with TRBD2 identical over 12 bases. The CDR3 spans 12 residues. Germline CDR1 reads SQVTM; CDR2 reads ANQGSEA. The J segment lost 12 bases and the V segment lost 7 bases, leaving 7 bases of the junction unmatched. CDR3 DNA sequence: TGCAGCGCGGGACTAGCGGGCGCGACGCAGTTCTTC. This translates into CSAGLAGATQFF.

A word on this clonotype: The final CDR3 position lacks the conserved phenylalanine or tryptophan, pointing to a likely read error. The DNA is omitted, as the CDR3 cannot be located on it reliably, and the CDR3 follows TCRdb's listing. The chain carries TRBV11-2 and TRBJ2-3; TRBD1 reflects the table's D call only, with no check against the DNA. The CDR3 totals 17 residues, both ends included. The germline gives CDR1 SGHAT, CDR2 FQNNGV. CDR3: CASSSGGGAPYADTRYS.

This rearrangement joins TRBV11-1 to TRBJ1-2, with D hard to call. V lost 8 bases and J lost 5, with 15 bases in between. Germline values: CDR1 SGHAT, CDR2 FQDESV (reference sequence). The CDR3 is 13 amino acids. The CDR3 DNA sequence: TGTGCCAGCGGCTCGGCGGGGAATTATGGCTACACCTTC. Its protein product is CASGSAGNYGYTF.

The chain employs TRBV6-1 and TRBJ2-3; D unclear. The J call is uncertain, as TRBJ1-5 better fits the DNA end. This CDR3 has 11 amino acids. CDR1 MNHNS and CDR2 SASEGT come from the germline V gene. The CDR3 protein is CASRLTDMQHF. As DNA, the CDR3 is TGTGCCAGTCGCCTTACAGATATGCAGCATTTT.

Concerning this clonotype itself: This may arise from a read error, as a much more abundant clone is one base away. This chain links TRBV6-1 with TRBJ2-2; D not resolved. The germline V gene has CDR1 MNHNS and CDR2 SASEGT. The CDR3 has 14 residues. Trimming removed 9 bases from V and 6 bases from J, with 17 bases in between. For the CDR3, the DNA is TGTGCCAGGAGTCCGACGGTGGTCCCCGGGGAGCTGTTTTTT. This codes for CARSPTVVPGELFF.

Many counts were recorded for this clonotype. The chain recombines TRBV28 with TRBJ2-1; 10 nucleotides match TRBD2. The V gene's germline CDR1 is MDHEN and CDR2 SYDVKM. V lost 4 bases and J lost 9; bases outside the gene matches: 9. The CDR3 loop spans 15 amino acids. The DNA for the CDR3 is TGTGCCAGCAGTTCCCCTAGCGGGGGAATCGGTGAGCAGTTCTTC. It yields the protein CASSSPSGGIGEQFF.